These 15 T cell receptor beta chains were all obtained from the same sample, sequenced in a study of cytomegalovirus exposure and HLA in healthy donors. Method: immunoSEQ multiplex PCR; TCRdb's copy keeps in-frame clones and lacks some. The repertoire holds 130,000 or so clones, with roughly 91% as singletons. Sequencing input: PBMCs. These receptors all come from a man aged 25 to 45 in good health and CMV-seronegative.

This chain links TRBV5-1 with TRBJ2-1, with a weak D call TRBD1 (7 bases). The CDR3 has 14 residues. CDR1 is SGHRS, CDR2 YFSETQ, per germline. The V and J ends lost 0 bases and 5 bases respectively, with 9 bases between them. CDR3 sequence reads: CASSLGRGDNEQFF. For the CDR3, the DNA is TGCGCCAGCAGCTTGGGCAGGGGGGACAATGAGCAGTTCTTC. Full variable domain (rest looked up from reference TRBV5-1 and TRBJ2-1): KAGVTQTPRYLIKTRGQQVTLSCSPISGHRSVSWYQQTPGQGLQFLFEYFSETQRNKGNFPGRFSGRQFSNSRSEMNVSTLELGDSALYLCASSLGRGDNEQFFGPGTRLTVL.

This clone was picked up a small number of times. The chain couples TRBV11-2 to TRBJ1-5, with D hard to call. V lost 1 base, J lost 2 bases, and 3 bases lay in between. Per the germline V gene, CDR1 is SGHAT and CDR2 is FQNNGV. This CDR3 has 13 amino acids. CDR3 DNA: TGTGCCAGCAGCTTAGGGCGCAATCAGCCCCAGCATTTT. Translating gives CASSLGRNQPQHF.

The table lists this clone with a count of one. The J gene is TRBJ1-1, the V gene TRBV27; 7 bases are shared with TRBD1. Germline lookup yields CDR1 MNHEY and CDR2 SMNVEV (reference sequence). Germline trimming cut 5 bases from V and 6 bases from J; bases unmatched to any gene: 12. The length of the CDR3 is 15 residues. Written as DNA, the CDR3 is TGTGCCAGCAGTAAAAGGGACAGAACCAAACCTGAAGCTTTCTTT. Its protein is CASSKRDRTKPEAFF.

The sample holds a few counts of this clone. The rearrangement links TRBV5-1 to TRBJ2-2; no clear D. V was cut by 4 bases and J by 2 bases, with 9 bases left in between. Per the germline V gene, CDR1 is SGHRS and CDR2 is YFSETQ. The CDR3 runs to 14 residues. CDR3 loop: CASSPSFNTGELFF. CDR3 DNA sequence: TGCGCCAGCAGCCCCTCCTTTAACACCGGGGAGCTGTTTTTT. The complete variable domain, with remaining parts taken from reference TRBV5-1 and TRBJ2-2, reads KAGVTQTPRYLIKTRGQQVTLSCSPISGHRSVSWYQQTPGQGLQFLFEYFSETQRNKGNFPGRFSGRQFSNSRSEMNVSTLELGDSALYLCASSPSFNTGELFFGEGSRLTVL.

V usage is TRBV28 and J usage is TRBJ1-5; 7 positions agree with TRBD1. The germline V gene has CDR1 MDHEN and CDR2 SYDVKM. The CDR3 totals 15 residues. V lost 5 bases and J lost 4; bases outside the gene matches: 8. The CDR3 DNA is TGTGCCAGCAGTGGGAGACAGGGTGGTAATCAGCCCCAGCATTTT. Its translation is CASSGRQGGNQPQHF.

This clone showed up just a few times. V and J are TRBV7-2 and TRBJ1-1; TRBD1 matches at 8 bases. This CDR3 is 15 amino acids long. Germline V gene data show CDR1 as SGHTA and CDR2 as FQGNSA. V shed 9 bases and J 5 bases; nucleotides not matched to a gene: 14. The CDR3 DNA reads as TGTGCCAGTCGTACGACCGGGACAGGCGGAACTGAAGCTTTCTTT. Residues: CASRTTGTGGTEAFF. The entire variable domain, with the rest obtained from reference TRBV7-2 and TRBJ1-1, is as follows: GAGVSQSPSNKVTEKGKDVELRCDPISGHTALYWYRQSLGQGLEFLIYFQGNSAPDKSGLPSDRFSAERTGGSVSTLTIQRTQQEDSAVYLCASRTTGTGGTEAFFGQGTRLTVV.

The chain has TRBV6-4 and TRBJ2-2, with D perhaps matching TRBD2 (7 bases). This CDR3 spans 15 amino acids. Trimming stripped 2 bases from V and 4 bases from J, with 11 bases between. Germline lookup yields CDR1 MRHNA and CDR2 SNTAGT. CDR3 sequence: CASSDHREGTGELFF. The CDR3 coding sequence is TGTGCCAGCAGTGACCACAGGGAGGGCACCGGGGAGCTGTTTTTT.

The V and J genes are TRBV28 and TRBJ1-5; D call uncertain. This CDR3 is 12 amino acids long. The V gene's germline CDR1 is MDHEN and CDR2 SYDVKM. V dropped 9 bases and J dropped 4 bases, with 10 bases sitting between them. The CDR3 region has the DNA TGTGCCAGTCATGACGGGAATCAGCCCCAGCATTTT. It translates to CASHDGNQPQHF.

CDR3 in DNA: TGTGCCAGTAGCCCGCCGGGACAGGGCAGAAGTGAGCAGTTCTTC. It yields the protein CASSPPGQGRSEQFF. This rearrangement joins TRBV19 to TRBJ2-1; TRBD1 matches 9 bases. Looked up from germline, CDR1 is LNHDA and CDR2 is SQIVND (reference sequence). The CDR3 is made up of 15 amino acids. V gave up 6 bases and J gave up 9 bases; unmatched junction bases: 12.

V usage is TRBV4-3 and J usage is TRBJ2-1, with 9 bases lining up with TRBD2. The germline CDR1 and CDR2 sequences are LGHNA and YSLEER. The CDR3 spans 16 residues. The junction had 15 bases not matched to a gene; V was cut back by 8 bases and J by 7 bases. In nucleotides, the CDR3 is TGCGCCAGCCGCCCGACCCTACTAGCGGGCGAAAATGAGCAGTTCTTC. It codes for CASRPTLLAGENEQFF.

The rearrangement joins TRBV5-1 to TRBJ1-1; no clear D. V was cut by 2 bases and J by 7 bases, with 12 bases left in between. The germline CDR1 and CDR2 sequences are SGHRS and YFSETQ. This CDR3 spans 13 amino acids. The CDR3 loop reads CASSLEWSVEAFF. DNA for the CDR3: TGCGCCAGCAGCTTAGAGTGGTCGGTTGAAGCTTTCTTT.

This chain joins TRBV19 and TRBJ1-5; 8 bases line up with TRBD1. This CDR3 is 14 amino acids long. The junction had 7 bases not matched to a gene; V was cut back by 8 bases and J by 4 bases. Looked up from germline, CDR1 is LNHDA and CDR2 is SQIVND (reference sequence). CDR3 coding DNA: TGTGCCAGTGGGACGGACAGGGATAATCAGCCCCAGCATTTT. Amino acid sequence: CASGTDRDNQPQHF.

The V call is TRBV5-6, the J call TRBJ2-1, with D maybe TRBD2 (7 bases). The CDR3 is made up of 16 amino acids. Trimming took off 0 bases at V and 1 base at J, with 11 bases between the two ends. Germline V gene sequence: CDR1 SGHDT, CDR2 YYEEEE. The CDR3 spells CASSLVAGASYNEQFF. CDR3 coding DNA: TGTGCCAGCAGCTTGGTTGCGGGGGCGTCCTACAATGAGCAGTTCTTC.

This chain uses TRBV9 with TRBJ2-5; D is possibly TRBD2 (6 bases). V was cut by 0 bases and J by 5 bases, with 14 bases left in between. The CDR3 consists of 15 residues. The germline V gene has CDR1 SGDLS and CDR2 YYNGEE. Here the CDR3 reads CASSVAPGGGETQYF. CDR3 nucleotide sequence: TGTGCCAGCAGCGTAGCTCCCGGGGGAGGTGAGACCCAGTACTTC.

This clone has a single count. The V and J genes are TRBV5-8 and TRBJ1-4, with unresolved D. The V gene lost 5 bases and the J gene lost 4 bases, with 27 bases spanning the gap. This CDR3 has 19 amino acids. Looked up from germline, CDR1 is SGHTS and CDR2 is YDEGEE. The CDR3 region is CASRLLYGRDGSCNEKLFF. CDR3 nucleotide sequence: TGTGCCAGCAGGTTGCTATATGGGAGGGATGGGAGTTGTAATGAAAAACTGTTTTTT.